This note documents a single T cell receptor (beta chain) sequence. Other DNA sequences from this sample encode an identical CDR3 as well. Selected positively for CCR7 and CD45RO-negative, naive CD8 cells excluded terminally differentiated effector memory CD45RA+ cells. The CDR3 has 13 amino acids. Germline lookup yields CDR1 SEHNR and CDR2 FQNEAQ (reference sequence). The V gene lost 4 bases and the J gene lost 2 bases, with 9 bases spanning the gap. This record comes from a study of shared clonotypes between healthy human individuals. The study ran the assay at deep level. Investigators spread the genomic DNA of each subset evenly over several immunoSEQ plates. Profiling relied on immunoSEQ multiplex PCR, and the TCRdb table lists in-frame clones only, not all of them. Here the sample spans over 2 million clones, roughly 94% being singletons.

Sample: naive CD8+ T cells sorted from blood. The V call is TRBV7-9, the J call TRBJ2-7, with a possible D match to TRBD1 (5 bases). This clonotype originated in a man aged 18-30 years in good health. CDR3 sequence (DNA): TGTGCCAGCAGCTCCGGACAAACCTACGAGCAGTACTTC. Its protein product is CASSSGQTYEQYF.